Sequencing of this TCR beta chain was carried out in a study of T cell responses to AZD1222 COVID-19 vaccine. Trimming pared 3 bases from V and 0 bases from J, leaving 11 bases between. This CDR3 has 16 residues. Germline CDR1 reads SNHLY; CDR2 reads FYNNEI. Only in-frame clones appear in the TCRdb table, and some are missing; sequencing was by immunoSEQ multiplex PCR. Here the sample spans 250,000 to 300,000 clones, approximately 94% being singletons. This clonotype was obtained from an adult who received the AZD1222 COVID-19 vaccine. Sequenced here: peripheral blood, sampled 28 days after the second AZD1222 dose. The rearrangement links TRBV2 to TRBJ1-4; the D is unclear. CDR3 in amino acids: CASSEAVLATNEKLFF. CDR3 DNA sequence: TGTGCCAGCAGTGAGGCAGTTCTTGCAACTAATGAAAAACTGTTTTTT.